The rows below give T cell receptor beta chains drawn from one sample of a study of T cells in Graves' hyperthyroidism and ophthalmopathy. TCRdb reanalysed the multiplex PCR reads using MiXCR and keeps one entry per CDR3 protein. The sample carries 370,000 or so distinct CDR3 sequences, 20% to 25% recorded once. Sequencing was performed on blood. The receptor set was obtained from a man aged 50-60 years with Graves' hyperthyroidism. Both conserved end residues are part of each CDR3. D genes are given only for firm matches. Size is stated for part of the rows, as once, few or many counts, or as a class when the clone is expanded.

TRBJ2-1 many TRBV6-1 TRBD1 CASRGTGSLNEQFF TGTGCCAGCAGGGGGACAGGGTCCCTCAATGAGCAGTTCTTC
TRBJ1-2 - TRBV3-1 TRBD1 CASSQGQEFHYGYTF TGTGCCAGCAGCCAGGGACAGGAGTTCCACTATGGCTACACCTTC
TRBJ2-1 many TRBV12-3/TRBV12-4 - CASSPGQKGHEQFF TGTGCCAGCAGTCCGGGACAAAAGGGGCATGAGCAGTTCTTC
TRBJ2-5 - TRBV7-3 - CASSRDGWTQYF TGTGCCAGCAGTAGGGACGGATGGACCCAGTACTTC
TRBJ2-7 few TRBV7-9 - CATNGGTSLPGFSYEQYF TGTGCCACCAATGGGGGAACGAGTCTTCCAGGGTTTTCCTACGAGCAGTACTTC
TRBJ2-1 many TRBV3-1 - CASSQVEDEQFF TGTGCCAGCAGCCAAGTTGAAGATGAGCAGTTCTTC
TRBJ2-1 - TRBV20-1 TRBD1 CSSRIGGAHNEQFF TGCAGTTCTAGGATAGGGGGCGCCCACAATGAGCAGTTCTTC
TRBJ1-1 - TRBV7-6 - CASSFNLGDYTEAFF TGTGCCAGCAGCTTTAACCTGGGCGATTACACTGAAGCTTTCTTT
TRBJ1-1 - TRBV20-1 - CSAVRGRNTEAFF TGCAGTGCCGTGCGGGGTCGGAACACTGAAGCTTTCTTT
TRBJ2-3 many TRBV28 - CASSLPGYADTQYF TGTGCCAGCAGTTTACCGGGGTACGCAGATACGCAGTATTTT
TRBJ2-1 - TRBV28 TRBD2 CASSLAGAFEQFF TGTGCCAGCAGCTTAGCGGGGGCTTTTGAGCAGTTCTTC
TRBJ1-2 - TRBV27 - CASSFRQGLWYKGYTF TGTGCCAGCAGTTTTCGCCAGGGCTTATGGTATAAGGGCTACACCTTC
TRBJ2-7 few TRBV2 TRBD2 CASSGSSGSSYEQYF TGTGCCAGCAGTGGATCTAGCGGAAGCTCCTACGAGCAGTACTTC
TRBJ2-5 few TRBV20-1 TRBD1 CSASPGQGKETQYF TGCAGTGCTAGCCCGGGACAGGGGAAAGAGACCCAGTACTTC
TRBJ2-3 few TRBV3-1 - CASSPRRSTDTQYF TGTGCCAGCAGTCCGAGACGGAGCACAGATACGCAGTATTTT
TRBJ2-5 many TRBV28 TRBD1 CASSWDRGLDETQYF TGTGCCAGCAGTTGGGACAGGGGGCTAGATGAGACCCAGTACTTC
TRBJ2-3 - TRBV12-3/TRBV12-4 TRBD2 CASTKGTSGKGDTQYF TGTGCCAGCACTAAAGGGACTAGCGGGAAGGGGGATACGCAGTATTTT
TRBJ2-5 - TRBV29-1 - CSYRMGETQYF TGCAGCTACCGGATGGGGGAGACCCAGTACTTC
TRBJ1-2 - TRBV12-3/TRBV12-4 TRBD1 CASSPLTGRDYGYTF TGTGCCAGCAGCCCCTTGACAGGGAGGGATTATGGCTACACCTTC
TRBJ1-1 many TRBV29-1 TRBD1 CSVTWTGGITEAFF TGCAGCGTTACATGGACAGGGGGCATCACTGAAGCTTTCTTT
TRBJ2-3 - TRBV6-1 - CASTPRPGPSTDTQYF TGTGCCAGCACTCCTAGACCGGGACCTAGCACAGATACGCAGTATTTT
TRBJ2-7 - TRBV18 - CASSSQGFEQYF TGTGCCAGCTCATCACAGGGTTTCGAGCAGTACTTC
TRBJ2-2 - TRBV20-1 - CSATGTTNTGELFF TGCAGTGCCACCGGGACAACGAACACCGGGGAGCTGTTTTTT
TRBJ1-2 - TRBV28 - CASSFGQINYGYTF TGTGCCAGCAGTTTTGGACAGATCAACTATGGCTACACCTTC
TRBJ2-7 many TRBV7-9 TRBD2 CASRGTSANSYEQYF TGTGCCAGCAGGGGGACTAGCGCGAACTCCTACGAGCAGTACTTC
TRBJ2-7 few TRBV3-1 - CASSRTTGSPYEQYF TGTGCCAGCAGCCGGACCACAGGGAGCCCCTACGAGCAGTACTTC
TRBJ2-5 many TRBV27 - CASSPFTAEETQYF TGTGCCAGCAGCCCATTTACAGCTGAGGAGACCCAGTACTTC
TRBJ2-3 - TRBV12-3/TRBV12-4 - CASSSLYEQLQYF TGTGCCAGCAGCTCCCTTTACGAGCAACTGCAGTATTTT